The 22 T cell receptor beta chains given below trace back to one sample, sequenced in a study of T-cell memory formation after mild COVID-19 listed by TCRdb under 2021. Library construction relied on 5' RACE. Sequencing was carried out with an Illumina NovaSeq 6000. The raw public data were reprocessed by TCRdb itself: fastp quality trimming at Q25, MiXCR clonotype calling, in-frame beta chains only. Every distinct CDR3 protein forms one entry, paired with its most common genes and DNA. The sample yields about 270,000 distinct CDR3 sequences; around 15% were counted once. Together, the top ten hold roughly 24% of the sample. Sequenced material: PBMCs or a T cell subset sorted from them (not recorded which). The source of these receptors is a man in his late teens or twenties who had mild COVID-19 (a few samples of this study predate the infection). The sample titles of this study are shuffled in the database, so cell type and time point are left out; the donor was told from shared clones.

Concerning this clonotype itself: A read error may explain this, as a much larger clone is one base away. The CDR3 reads CASSYSIVGGGTDAFF. The DNA for the CDR3 is TGTGCCAGCAGTTACTCGATTGTTGGCGGTGGCACTGATGCTTTCTTT. The rearrangement joins TRBV6-5 to TRBJ1-1; D is uncertain. Germline assignment: CDR1 MNHEY and CDR2 SVGAGI. The CDR3 length is 16 residues.

V is TRBV7-2 and J is TRBJ1-5; TRBD1 matches at 9 bases. The trim removed 4 bases at V and 4 bases at J, leaving 5 bases unmatched. The germline gives CDR1 SGHTA, CDR2 FQGNSA. The CDR3 length is 15 residues. The CDR3 loop reads CASSSRTGVNQPQHF. CDR3 nucleotides: TGTGCCAGCAGCTCACGGACAGGGGTAAATCAGCCCCAGCATTTT.

This clonotype was seen a single time. The chain carries TRBV6-5 and TRBJ1-4, with no clear D. The CDR3 extends over 13 amino acids. Trimming shortened V by 2 bases and J by 6 bases, and 7 bases separated the two germline ends. The V gene's germline CDR1 is MNHEY and CDR2 SVGAGI. The CDR3 DNA reads TGTGCCAGCAGTTACGGGCTCCATGAAAAACTGTTTTTT. Translated, it gives CASSYGLHEKLFF.

The sample holds a few counts of this clonotype. The gene calls are TRBV3-1 and TRBJ2-7, with D possibly TRBD1 on 6 matching bases. The CDR3 is 11 amino acids. The germline CDR1 and CDR2 sequences are LGHDT and YNNKEL (reference sequence). Trimming stripped 4 bases from V and 6 bases from J, with 7 bases between. CDR3 DNA: TGTGCCAGCAGCCGAGGGGGCGAGCAGTACTTC. Protein sequence: CASSRGGEQYF.

CDR3 nucleotide sequence: TGTGCCAGCAGCGATTATGGGTTCTCTGGAAACACCATATATTTT. Its translation is CASSDYGFSGNTIYF. V gene TRBV3-1 combines with J gene TRBJ1-3; D gene unclear. The germline V gene encodes CDR1 LGHDT and CDR2 YNNKEL (reference sequence). The V end lost 5 bases, the J end lost 0 bases, and 11 bases lay between the germline ends. CDR3 length equals 15 residues.

This clonotype has just a few counts. The V gene is TRBV4-1, the J gene TRBJ2-7; 7 bases line up with TRBD1. Trimming removed 2 bases from V and 2 bases from J; junction bases left unmatched: 9. Per germline, CDR1 MGHRA and CDR2 YSYEKL. The CDR3 sequence is 16 residues long. The CDR3 sequence: CASSQSPLGQTYEQYF. The DNA of the CDR3 is TGCGCCAGCAGCCAATCACCCCTGGGACAGACCTACGAGCAGTACTTC.

V gene TRBV4-1 combines with J gene TRBJ2-2, with D possibly matching TRBD2 (5 bases). The germline V gene encodes CDR1 MGHRA and CDR2 YSYEKL. The CDR3 is 18 amino acids. Between the trimmed V and J ends, which lost 1 base and 7 bases, there was a span of 22 bases. CDR3 in amino acids: CASSQAKVSVVGGGELFF. For the CDR3, the DNA is TGCGCCAGCAGCCAAGCGAAGGTATCGGTAGTTGGAGGCGGGGAGCTGTTTTTT.

This clonotype was seen only a few times. The chain links TRBV6-6 to TRBJ2-5; the D call may be TRBD1 or TRBD2 (6 bases each). The CDR3 sequence is 15 residues long. Germline CDR1 MNHNY, CDR2 SVGAGI (reference sequence). Trimming removed 0 bases from V and 4 bases from J, with 12 bases in between. The DNA for the CDR3 is TGTGCCAGCAGTTACTCTACGAAGGGGGGAGAGACCCAGTACTTC. As protein: CASSYSTKGGETQYF.

This clonotype came up a few times. The chain couples TRBV4-2 to TRBJ1-2; no reliable D call. The V gene lost 4 bases and the J gene lost 6 bases, with 9 bases spanning the gap. CDR1 is LGHNA and CDR2 is YNFKEQ in the germline V gene. The CDR3 is 12 residues long. The CDR3 DNA reads as TGTGCCAGCAGCCCCGAGGGAGATGGCTACACCTTC. It specifies CASSPEGDGYTF.

This chain connects TRBV12-3 or TRBV12-4 to TRBJ2-7; D unresolved. The CDR3 has 13 amino acids. The V gene lost 3 bases and the J gene lost 7 bases, with 13 bases spanning the gap. CDR3 loop: CASSFHERGEQYF. In nucleotides, the CDR3 is TGTGCCAGCAGTTTTCATGAACGTGGGGAGCAGTACTTC.

This clonotype was observed a handful of times. For the CDR3, the DNA is TGCAGCACCTCCGGGACACACCACGAGCAGTACTTC. It specifies CSTSGTHHEQYF. The rearrangement joins TRBV29-1 to TRBJ2-7, with TRBD1 as a possible D gene (6 bases). Germline V gene lookup returns CDR1 SQVTM and CDR2 ANQGSEA. The germline V and J ends were trimmed by 8 bases and 5 bases, with 16 bases remaining between them. The CDR3 covers 12 residues.

The chain joins TRBV6-1 to TRBJ1-1; D may be TRBD1 (5 bases). Germline V gives CDR1 MNHNS, CDR2 SASEGT. The CDR3 has 14 amino acids. V was pared by 2 bases and J by 4 bases, with 11 bases between. CDR3 sequence: CASSELGVSTEAFF. The DNA of the CDR3 is TGTGCCAGCAGTGAATTAGGGGTGAGCACTGAAGCTTTCTTT.

The chain employs TRBV10-3 and TRBJ2-1; the match to TRBD2 covers 9 bases. Germline trimming cut 4 bases from V and 4 bases from J; bases unmatched to any gene: 5. CDR3 size: 15 residues. Per the germline V gene, CDR1 is ENHRY and CDR2 is SYGVKD. CDR3 amino acids: CAISGSSGVYNEQFF. The CDR3, as DNA: TGTGCCATCAGTGGGTCTAGCGGGGTTTACAATGAGCAGTTCTTC.

The chain links TRBV7-9 to TRBJ2-5; possibly TRBD2 for D (5 bases). V was cut by 2 bases and J by 1 base, with 8 bases left in between. This CDR3 is 14 amino acids long. CDR1 and CDR2 from the germline V gene are SEHNR and FQNEAQ (reference sequence). CDR3 sequence: CASSLRRSQETQYF. CDR3 bases: TGTGCCAGCAGCTTAAGGAGGTCCCAAGAGACCCAGTACTTC.

The rearrangement uses TRBV7-2 and TRBJ2-1; the D call may be TRBD1 or TRBD2 (6 bases each). V was clipped by 3 bases and J by 4 bases, with 16 bases between them. CDR1 SGHTA and CDR2 FQGNSA come from the germline V gene. This CDR3 spans 16 amino acids. The CDR3 bases are TGTGCCAGCAGCTTTCGCCGGGGGCTGACTTACAATGAGCAGTTCTTC. Translating gives CASSFRRGLTYNEQFF.

This clonotype was seen more than once but under ten times. This sequence joins TRBV7-2 and TRBJ1-2; D is perhaps TRBD1 (5 bases). The CDR3 sequence is 14 residues long. The germline V gene has CDR1 SGHTA and CDR2 FQGNSA. The V end was cut by 5 bases, the J end by 5 bases, with 15 bases between. CDR3 nucleotides: TGTGCCAGCAGCAGGGACGCAGGAGGGTATGGCTACACCTTC. Translating gives CASSRDAGGYGYTF.

V gene TRBV5-1 combines with J gene TRBJ2-5; D gene ambiguous. Between the trimmed V and J ends, which lost 1 base and 5 bases, there was a span of 9 bases. This CDR3 has 13 amino acids. Germline loops: CDR1 SGHRS, CDR2 YFSETQ. CDR3 nucleotide sequence: TGCGCCAGCAGCTTGATAGGGTGGGAGACCCAGTACTTC. Its translation is CASSLIGWETQYF.

The chain combines TRBV2 with TRBJ2-1; possibly TRBD1 for D (5 bases). CDR1 and CDR2 from the germline V gene are SNHLY and FYNNEI. Trimming took off 10 bases at V and 3 bases at J, with 13 bases between the two ends. The CDR3 sequence is 13 residues long. CDR3 residues: CATTRVIYNEQFF. CDR3 DNA sequence: TGTGCCACCACCAGGGTCATCTACAATGAGCAGTTCTTC.

This clonotype occurred a few times. The V gene is TRBV20-1, the J gene TRBJ1-1; D is uncertain. Trimming shortened V by 2 bases and J by 7 bases, and 11 bases separated the two germline ends. From germline, CDR1 is DFQATT and CDR2 SNEGSKA (reference sequence). The CDR3 loop spans 12 amino acids. The CDR3 loop reads CSARWVGHEAFF. In nucleotides, the CDR3 is TGCAGTGCTAGATGGGTGGGTCATGAAGCTTTCTTT.

This clonotype was observed a few times. The J gene is TRBJ1-1, the V gene TRBV7-9; D gene ambiguous. Germline V CDR1 and CDR2: SEHNR, FQNEAQ (reference sequence). CDR3 size: 12 residues. Between the trimmed V and J ends, which lost 1 base and 7 bases, there was a span of 7 bases. CDR3 amino acids: CASSLESREAFF. CDR3 nucleotides: TGTGCCAGCAGCTTAGAGAGTCGTGAAGCTTTCTTT.

This rearrangement joins TRBV6-5 to TRBJ2-1, with D possibly matching TRBD2 (5 bases). The ends were cut back, 1 base at V and 8 bases at J, with 9 bases in the middle. The CDR3 length is 13 residues. Germline CDR1 and CDR2: MNHEY and SVGAGI. CDR3 DNA sequence: TGTGCCAGCAGTTACTTCGAGAGGGATGAGCAGTTCTTC. Translated, it gives CASSYFERDEQFF.

This clonotype showed up just a few times. The V call is TRBV18, the J call TRBJ1-5, with 7 positions matching TRBD1. V shed 1 base, J shed 7 bases, and the junction held 7 bases outside the gene matches. Germline V gene lookup returns CDR1 KGHSH and CDR2 LQKENI. This CDR3 contains 15 residues. The CDR3 here is CASSPLGGGGQPQHF. CDR3 DNA: TGTGCCAGCTCACCACTGGGAGGGGGCGGGCAGCCCCAGCATTTT.